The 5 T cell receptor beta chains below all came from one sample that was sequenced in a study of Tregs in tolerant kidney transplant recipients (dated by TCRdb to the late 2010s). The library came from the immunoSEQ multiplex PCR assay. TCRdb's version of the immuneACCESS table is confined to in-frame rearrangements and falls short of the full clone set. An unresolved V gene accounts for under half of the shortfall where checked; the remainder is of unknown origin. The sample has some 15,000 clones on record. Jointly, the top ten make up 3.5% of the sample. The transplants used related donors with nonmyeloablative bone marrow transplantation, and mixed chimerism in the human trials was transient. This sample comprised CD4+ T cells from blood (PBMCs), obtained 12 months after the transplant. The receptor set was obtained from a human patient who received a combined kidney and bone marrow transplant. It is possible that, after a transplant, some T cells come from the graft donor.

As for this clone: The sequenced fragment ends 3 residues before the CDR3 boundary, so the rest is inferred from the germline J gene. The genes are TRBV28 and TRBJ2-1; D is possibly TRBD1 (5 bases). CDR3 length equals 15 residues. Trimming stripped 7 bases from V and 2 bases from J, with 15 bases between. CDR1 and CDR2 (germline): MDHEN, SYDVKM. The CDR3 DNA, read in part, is TGTGCCAGCACCCTCAGCTCAGGGCCCTACAATGAG. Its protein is CASTLSSGPYNE. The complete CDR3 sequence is CASTLSSGPYNEQFF.

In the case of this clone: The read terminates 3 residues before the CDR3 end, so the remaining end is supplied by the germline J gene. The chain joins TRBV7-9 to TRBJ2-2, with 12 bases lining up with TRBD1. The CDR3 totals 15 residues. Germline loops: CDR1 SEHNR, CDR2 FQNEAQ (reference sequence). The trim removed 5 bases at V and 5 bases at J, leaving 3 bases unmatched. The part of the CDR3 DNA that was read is TGTGCCAGCAGCCCGGGACAGGGGGCAACCGGGGAG. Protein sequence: CASSPGQGATGE. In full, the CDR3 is CASSPGQGATGELFF.

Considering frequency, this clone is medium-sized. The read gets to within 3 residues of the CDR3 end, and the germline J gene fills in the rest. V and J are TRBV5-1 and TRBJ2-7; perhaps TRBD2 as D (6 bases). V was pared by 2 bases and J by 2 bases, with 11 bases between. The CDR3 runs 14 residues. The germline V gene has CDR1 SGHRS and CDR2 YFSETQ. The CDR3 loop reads CASSFSSVTYEQYF. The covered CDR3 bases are TGCGCCAGCAGCTTTTCTAGCGTAACCTACGAG. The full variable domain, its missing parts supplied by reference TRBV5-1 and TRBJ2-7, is KAGVTQTPRYLIKTRGQQVTLSCSPISGHRSVSWYQQTPGQGLQFLFEYFSETQRNKGNFPGRFSGRQFSNSRSEMNVSTLELGDSALYLCASSFSSVTYEQYFGPGTRLTVT.

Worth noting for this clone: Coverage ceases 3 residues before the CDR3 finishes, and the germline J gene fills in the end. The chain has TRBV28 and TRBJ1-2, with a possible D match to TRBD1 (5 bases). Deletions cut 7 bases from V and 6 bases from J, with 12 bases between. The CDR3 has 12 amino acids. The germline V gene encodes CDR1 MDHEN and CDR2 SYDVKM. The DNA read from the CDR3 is TGTGCCAGCATGAGTCAGGGTGATGGC. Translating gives CASMSQGDG. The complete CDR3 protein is CASMSQGDGYTF.

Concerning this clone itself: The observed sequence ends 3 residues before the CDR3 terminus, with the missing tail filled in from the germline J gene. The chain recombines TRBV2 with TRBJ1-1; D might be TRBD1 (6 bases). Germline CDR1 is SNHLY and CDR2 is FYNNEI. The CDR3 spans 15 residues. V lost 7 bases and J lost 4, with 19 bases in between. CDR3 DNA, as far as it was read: TGTGCCAGCAAACTCCCAGGGGCAGGGCGCACTGAA. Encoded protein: CASKLPGAGRTE. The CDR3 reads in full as CASKLPGAGRTEAFF.